The next 23 T cell receptor beta chains were all read from a single sample in a study of long-term antiretroviral therapy in people with HIV (dated 2022 in TCRdb). The immunoSEQ hsTCRB v3.0 assay was used at survey level resolution for TRB variable region sequencing. As stored in TCRdb, this immuneACCESS dataset retains in-frame rearrangements with V and J assigned. A fraction of the clones does not appear; measured against another copy, unresolved V genes explain less than half of the discrepancy, and the remainder lacks a known reason. In this sample the table shows tens of thousands of clones, roughly 82% of which occur a single time. The ten most abundant clones make up around 13% of the sample. Specimen: unsorted PBMCs, collected 0.3 years after starting antiretroviral therapy. These receptor sequences come from a man between 18 and 29 years old with HIV.

The rearrangement uses TRBV2 and TRBJ1-2; 8 nucleotides match TRBD1. The V gene's germline CDR1 is SNHLY and CDR2 FYNNEI. V lost 6 bases, J lost 1 base, and 4 bases stayed unmatched. The CDR3 consists of 14 residues. Here the CDR3 DNA reads TGTGCCAGCAGGACCGACAGGGGTAACTATGGCTACACCTTC. This gives the protein CASRTDRGNYGYTF.

In this sample, this clone turned up a few times. The rearrangement joins TRBV6-6 to TRBJ1-1; D may be TRBD1 (5 bases). The germline gives CDR1 MNHNY, CDR2 SVGAGI (reference sequence). The CDR3 runs to 13 residues. Between the trimmed V and J ends, which lost 8 bases and 0 bases, there was a span of 10 bases. Written as DNA, the CDR3 is TGTGCCAGCTCTCACAGGTTGAACACTGAAGCTTTCTTT. Encoded protein: CASSHRLNTEAFF.

V gene TRBV5-6 combines with J gene TRBJ2-2, with 9 bases lining up with TRBD2. V shed 1 base and J 2 bases; nucleotides not matched to a gene: 6. This CDR3 comprises 17 residues. Germline V gene data show CDR1 as SGHDT and CDR2 as YYEEEE. The CDR3 spells CASSLWGLALNTGELFF. CDR3 sequence (DNA): TGTGCCAGCAGCTTGTGGGGACTAGCCCTAAACACCGGGGAGCTGTTTTTT.

This chain's CDR3 is CASSPTRGQGANEQYF. The CDR3 DNA follows: TGTGCCAGCAGTCCTACACGGGGACAGGGGGCAAACGAGCAGTACTTC. The V and J genes are TRBV28 and TRBJ2-7; the match to TRBD1 covers 12 bases. The CDR3 has 16 residues. Germline values: CDR1 MDHEN, CDR2 SYDVKM. V shed 5 bases and J 5 bases; nucleotides not matched to a gene: 10.

This clone was seen a few times. The chain has TRBV6-1 and TRBJ2-7; D assignment may be TRBD1 or TRBD2 (5 bases each). This CDR3 contains 14 residues. Trimming took 2 bases from V and 3 from J, leaving 11 bases between them. Germline V lookup: CDR1 MNHNS, CDR2 SASEGT. The CDR3 loop is CASSEWGTNYEQYF. The CDR3 nucleotides are TGTGCCAGCAGTGAATGGGGGACCAACTACGAGCAGTACTTC.

The rearrangement joins TRBV11-2 to TRBJ2-2, with D possibly being TRBD1 or TRBD2 (5 bases each). CDR1 SGHAT and CDR2 FQNNGV come from the germline V gene. This CDR3 has 15 amino acids. V was cut by 3 bases and J by 7 bases, with 15 bases left in between. The CDR3 loop is CASSFIGTAGGELFF. In DNA form, the CDR3 reads TGTGCCAGCAGCTTTATTGGGACCGCCGGCGGGGAGCTGTTTTTT.

V usage is TRBV7-2 and J usage is TRBJ1-2; D gene uncertain. This CDR3 contains 12 residues. V gave up 7 bases and J gave up 8 bases, with 14 bases separating them. Germline assignment: CDR1 SGHTA and CDR2 FQGNSA. The chain's CDR3 is CASTVNLGGYTF. The CDR3 DNA is TGTGCCAGCACCGTCAACTTGGGGGGCTACACCTTC.

V and J are TRBV29-1 and TRBJ1-2; a weak D match, TRBD1 (6 bases). Germline V gives CDR1 SQVTM, CDR2 ANQGSEA. Trimming left V 6 bases short and J 3 bases short, with 17 bases between. The CDR3 totals 14 residues. CDR3 nucleotides: TGCAGCGTCCTTACAGGGCGTCGCGACTATGGCTACACCTTC. Its translation is CSVLTGRRDYGYTF. Based on the CDR3 plus reference TRBV29-1 and TRBJ1-2, the full variable domain is SAVISQKPSRDICQRGTSLTIQCQVDSQVTMMFWYRQQPGQSLTLIATANQGSEATYESGFVIDKFPISRPNLTFSTLTVSNMSPEDSSIYLCSVLTGRRDYGYTFGSGTRLTVV.

The CDR3 here is CASSPRTPTQETQYF. Written as DNA, the CDR3 is TGCGCCAGCAGCCCGAGGACTCCAACCCAAGAGACCCAGTACTTC. The J gene is TRBJ2-5, the V gene TRBV5-1, with D perhaps matching TRBD2 (5 bases). This CDR3 is 15 amino acids long. Trimming removed 4 bases from V and 1 base from J, with 14 bases in between. CDR1 is SGHRS and CDR2 is YFSETQ in the germline V gene.

The chain combines TRBV13 with TRBJ1-4; 7 bases agree with TRBD1. The CDR3 is made up of 15 amino acids. Germline values: CDR1 PRHDT, CDR2 FYEKMQ (reference sequence). Trimming at V came to 0 bases and at J to 7 bases, leaving 5 bases not matched to a gene. The CDR3 spells CASSLGGGRGEKLFF. The CDR3 DNA follows: TGTGCCAGCAGCTTAGGAGGGGGCCGCGGTGAAAAACTGTTTTTT. The full variable domain, completed using reference TRBV13 and TRBJ1-4, is AAGVIQSPRHLIKEKRETATLKCYPIPRHDTVYWYQQGPGQDPQFLISFYEKMQSDKGSIPDRFSAQQFSDYHSELNMSSLELGDSALYFCASSLGGGRGEKLFFGSGTQLSVL.

The chain carries TRBV9 and TRBJ2-2; D possibly corresponds to TRBD1 (5 bases). V lost 2 bases and J 10 bases, leaving 9 bases between the germline ends. CDR3 length: 12 amino acids. Germline CDR1 is SGDLS and CDR2 is YYNGEE. The CDR3 DNA follows: TGTGCCAGCAGCGTGGGTGGGGCGGAGCTGTTTTTT. It translates to CASSVGGAELFF.

This clone was seen a handful of times. The CDR3 is CASSVSGQGKSYEQYF. The DNA for the CDR3 is TGTGCCAGCAGCGTATCGGGACAGGGGAAGTCCTACGAGCAGTACTTC. The V gene is TRBV9, the J gene TRBJ2-7; 10 bases line up with TRBD1. V shed 1 base, J shed 1 base, and the junction held 5 bases outside the gene matches. The CDR3 is 16 residues long. The germline V gene has CDR1 SGDLS and CDR2 YYNGEE.

The CDR3 region is CASIPGQKGEAFF. CDR3 sequence (DNA): TGTGCCAGCATCCCGGGACAGAAGGGTGAAGCTTTCTTT. The rearrangement joins TRBV28 to TRBJ1-1, with TRBD1 identical over 7 bases. V shed 7 bases, J shed 7 bases, and the junction held 9 bases outside the gene matches. The germline CDR1 and CDR2 sequences are MDHEN and SYDVKM. The CDR3 has 13 residues.

This clone is a singleton in its sample. The chain recombines TRBV28 with TRBJ2-5; 9 positions agree with TRBD1. Germline CDR1 is MDHEN and CDR2 is SYDVKM. V lost 3 bases, J lost 5 bases, and 7 bases stayed unmatched. The length of the CDR3 is 15 residues. CDR3 sequence (DNA): TGTGCCAGCAGTTTCCTACAGGGGGCGAGGGAGACCCAGTACTTC. Its translation is CASSFLQGARETQYF.

V gene TRBV6-6 combines with J gene TRBJ1-6; a possible D gene is TRBD1 (6 bases). The CDR3 contains 16 residues. V was clipped by 2 bases and J by 6 bases, with 14 bases between them. The germline CDR1 and CDR2 sequences are MNHNY and SVGAGI (reference sequence). CDR3 DNA: TGTGCCAGCAGTTACCCCCCGGGGGGGGCTAATTCACCCCTCCACTTT. Translated, it gives CASSYPPGGANSPLHF.

V usage is TRBV14 and J usage is TRBJ2-3; a weak D match, TRBD2 (5 bases). The V end lost 4 bases, the J end lost 3 bases, and 14 bases lay between the germline ends. The CDR3 spans 15 residues. Germline CDR1 SGHDN, CDR2 FVKESK. The CDR3 protein is CASSPMLGKTDTQYF. The DNA of the CDR3 is TGTGCCAGCAGCCCGATGCTCGGGAAAACAGATACGCAGTATTTT.

This chain links TRBV11-2 with TRBJ2-1, with D uncertain. There are 17 residues in the CDR3. Deletions cut 0 bases from V and 3 bases from J, with 15 bases between. CDR1 and CDR2 (germline): SGHAT, FQNNGV. CDR3 nucleotide sequence: TGTGCCAGCAGCTTAGATCCGGCAGAGTATTTCTACAATGAGCAGTTCTTC. This gives the protein CASSLDPAEYFYNEQFF.

Written as DNA, the CDR3 is TGCGCCAGCAGCTTGGCCCCGGGCGGAGGTTTAACAGATACGCAGTATTTT. It specifies CASSLAPGGGLTDTQYF. The chain carries TRBV5-1 and TRBJ2-3, with a possible D match to TRBD2 (5 bases). V was clipped by 0 bases and J by 3 bases, with 17 bases between them. CDR3 size: 17 residues. The germline V gene has CDR1 SGHRS and CDR2 YFSETQ.

The V and J genes are TRBV4-1 and TRBJ1-2; the D gene is possibly TRBD1 (6 bases). Per the germline V gene, CDR1 is MGHRA and CDR2 is YSYEKL. The CDR3 consists of 14 residues. V lost 0 bases and J lost 4, with 9 bases in between. The DNA for the CDR3 is TGCGCCAGCAGCCAAGAGGACAGAATCTATGGCTACACCTTC. Its translation is CASSQEDRIYGYTF.

This clone was counted a few times. This chain connects TRBV15 to TRBJ2-7; 9 nucleotides line up with TRBD1. From germline, CDR1 is LNHNV and CDR2 YYDKDF (reference sequence). This CDR3 has 14 residues. V lost 6 bases to trimming and J lost 6 bases; unmatched junction nucleotides: 9. CDR3 nucleotide sequence: TGTGCCACCAGTAGGACAGGGGAATTAGTCGAGCAGTACTTC. Residues: CATSRTGELVEQYF.

This clone was seen a few times. V and J are TRBV4-1 and TRBJ1-2; D unclear. Germline V lookup: CDR1 MGHRA, CDR2 YSYEKL. CDR3 length equals 15 residues. V lost 0 bases to trimming and J lost 4 bases, with 12 bases between them. The CDR3 DNA sequence: TGCGCCAGCAGCCAAGAATGGCCCAGCGGCTATGGCTACACCTTC. It translates to CASSQEWPSGYGYTF.

The rearrangement joins TRBV19 to TRBJ1-1; D gene uncertain. The CDR3 length is 13 residues. Trimming stripped 6 bases from V and 5 bases from J, with 13 bases between. Germline V gene sequence: CDR1 LNHDA, CDR2 SQIVND (reference sequence). Written as DNA, the CDR3 is TGTGCCAGTAGGGAGTATCCCGGAACTGAAGCTTTCTTT. It encodes CASREYPGTEAFF.

The chain uses TRBV14 and TRBJ2-3, with unresolved D. Trimming removed 1 base from V and 1 base from J, with 15 bases in between. There are 17 residues in the CDR3. Germline V gives CDR1 SGHDN, CDR2 FVKESK. Here the CDR3 reads CASSQVVLGIRTDTQYF. The DNA of the CDR3 is TGTGCCAGCAGCCAAGTAGTTCTAGGAATTCGCACAGATACGCAGTATTTT.